This TCR beta chain stems from a study of CD8 T cells in ankylosing spondylitis. The length of the CDR3 is 13 residues. Trimming shortened V by 3 bases and J by 12 bases, and 12 bases separated the two germline ends. CDR1 KGHSH and CDR2 LQKENI come from the germline V gene. This clonotype was seen a handful of times. Its antigen is still unknown. TCR beta libraries were made by quantitative 5'-RACE with molecular barcodes. TCRdb called the 5' RACE reads again in MiXCR, with one record for every CDR3 protein. Counted here are about 540,000 distinct CDR3 sequences, roughly an eighth occurring once; the ten biggest clones make up under 7.5%. Study findings and constraints: Disease-associated clones were CD8+ and fairly uncommon in peripheral blood. In reactive arthritis synovial fluid and blood, some motif variants had been reported before. The clones that were linked to disease were reported to be significantly enriched in matched synovial fluid samples from ankylosing spondylitis patients. A TCR beta motif made of about eight highly homologous variants seemed typical of ankylosing spondylitis blood.

The receptor's source is a male donor with ankylosing spondylitis. The V gene is TRBV18, the J gene TRBJ1-6; the D gene is possibly TRBD1 (6 bases). The sample taken for sequencing was blood, either unsorted or a sorted T cell fraction (not recorded which). The CDR3 DNA is TGTGCCAGCTCACCCCCGCCAGGGGTACCCCTCCACTTT. This gives the protein CASSPPPGVPLHF.